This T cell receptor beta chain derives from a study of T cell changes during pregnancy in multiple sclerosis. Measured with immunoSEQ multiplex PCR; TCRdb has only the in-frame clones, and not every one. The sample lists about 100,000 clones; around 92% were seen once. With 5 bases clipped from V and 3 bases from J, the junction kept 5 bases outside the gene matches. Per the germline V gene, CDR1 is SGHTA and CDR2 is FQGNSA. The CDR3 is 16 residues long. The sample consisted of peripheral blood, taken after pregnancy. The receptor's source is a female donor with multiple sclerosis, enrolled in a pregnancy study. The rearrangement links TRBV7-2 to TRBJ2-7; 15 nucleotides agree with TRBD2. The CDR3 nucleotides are TGTGCCAGCAGCCGGACTAGCGGGGGGGCGTTCTACGAGCAGTACTTC. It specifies CASSRTSGGAFYEQYF.